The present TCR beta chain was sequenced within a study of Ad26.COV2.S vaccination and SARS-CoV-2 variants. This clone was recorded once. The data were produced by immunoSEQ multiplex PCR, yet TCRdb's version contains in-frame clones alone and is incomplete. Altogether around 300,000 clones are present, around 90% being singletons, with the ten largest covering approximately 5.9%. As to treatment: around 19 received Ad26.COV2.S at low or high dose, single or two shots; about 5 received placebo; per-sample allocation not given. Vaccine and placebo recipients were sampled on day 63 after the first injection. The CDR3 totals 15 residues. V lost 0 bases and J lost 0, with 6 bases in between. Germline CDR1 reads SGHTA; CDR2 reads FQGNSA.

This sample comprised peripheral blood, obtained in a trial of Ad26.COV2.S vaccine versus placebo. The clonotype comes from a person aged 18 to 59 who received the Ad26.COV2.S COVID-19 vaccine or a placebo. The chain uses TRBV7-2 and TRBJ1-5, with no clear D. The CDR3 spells CASSLAGYSNQPQHF. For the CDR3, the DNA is TGTGCCAGCAGCTTAGCAGGTTATAGCAATCAGCCCCAGCATTTT.